These T cell receptor beta chains were read from a single sample in a study of identical twins. TCRdb re-analysed the 5' RACE reads in MiXCR, keeping a single row per CDR3 protein. The sample contains some 630,000 distinct CDR3 sequences, about 7% of which appear only once. Another study also made use of these data, one on yellow fever vaccine responses in identical twins.

The sample was PBMCs. These receptors were obtained from a young woman in good health. CDR3s include the opening cysteine and the closing phenylalanine or tryptophan. Each record gives: D gene, V gene, clone size, J gene, CDR3 length, CDR3 DNA, CDR3 protein. The D gene is left open where the match is weak. Size tells how often a clone was seen (once, few, many) or the class of an expanded clone, and some rows leave it out.

d_gene: .; v_gene: TRBV12-3/TRBV12-4; abundance: few; j_gene: TRBJ1-3; len: 17; CDR3nt: TGTGCCAGCAGTTTAGCGCAAGGAGGGGCGAGTGGAAACACCATATATTTT; CDR3aa: CASSLAQGGASGNTIYF
d_gene: TRBD2; v_gene: TRBV5-5; abundance: .; j_gene: TRBJ2-5; len: 17; CDR3nt: TGTGCCAGCAGCTTCCGACTAGCGGGAGCCCCCCAAGAGACCCAGTACTTC; CDR3aa: CASSFRLAGAPQETQYF
d_gene: TRBD2; v_gene: TRBV7-2; abundance: few; j_gene: TRBJ2-2; len: 15; CDR3nt: TGTGCCAGCAGCACTAGCGGGAGCTTCACCGGGGAGCTGTTTTTT; CDR3aa: CASSTSGSFTGELFF
d_gene: .; v_gene: TRBV20-1; abundance: few; j_gene: TRBJ2-2; len: 13; CDR3nt: TGCAGTGCTAGCGGGCATACCACCGGGGAGCTGTTTTTT; CDR3aa: CSASGHTTGELFF
d_gene: .; v_gene: TRBV12-3/TRBV12-4; abundance: many; j_gene: TRBJ2-3; len: 15; CDR3nt: TGTGCCAGCAGTTTAGCGGGACTCAACACAGATACGCAGTATTTT; CDR3aa: CASSLAGLNTDTQYF
d_gene: .; v_gene: TRBV29-1; abundance: .; j_gene: TRBJ1-2; len: 13; CDR3nt: TGCAGCGTTGATTCGGGTACTGGGTATGGCTACACCTTC; CDR3aa: CSVDSGTGYGYTF
d_gene: TRBD1; v_gene: TRBV10-3; abundance: .; j_gene: TRBJ2-6; len: 20; CDR3nt: TGTGCCATCAGTGAGTCCCGACAGGGGGGCCTCAGCTCTGGGGCCAACGTCCTGACTTTC; CDR3aa: CAISESRQGGLSSGANVLTF
d_gene: .; v_gene: TRBV29-1; abundance: .; j_gene: TRBJ2-3; len: 15; CDR3nt: TGCAGCGCCAAACCAACTAGTCTTCGCACAGATACGCAGTATTTT; CDR3aa: CSAKPTSLRTDTQYF
d_gene: .; v_gene: TRBV24-1; abundance: few; j_gene: TRBJ2-3; len: 17; CDR3nt: TGTGCCACCAGTGATTACCCTATAGGCTCTAGCACAGATACGCAGTATTTT; CDR3aa: CATSDYPIGSSTDTQYF
d_gene: TRBD1; v_gene: TRBV5-1; abundance: .; j_gene: TRBJ2-1; len: 17; CDR3nt: TGCGCCAGCAGCTTGAACGCCCCAGGACAGGTCCACAATGAGCAGTTCTTC; CDR3aa: CASSLNAPGQVHNEQFF
d_gene: TRBD2; v_gene: TRBV11-2; abundance: .; j_gene: TRBJ2-1; len: 16; CDR3nt: TGTGCCAGCAGCCTTAGCGGGGGGTACTCCTACAATGAGCAGTTCTTC; CDR3aa: CASSLSGGYSYNEQFF
d_gene: TRBD2; v_gene: TRBV11-1; abundance: few; j_gene: TRBJ2-1; len: 21; CDR3nt: TGTGCCAGCAGCACCCCTATGGGGACTAGCGGGAGGGGGAGCTCCTACAATGAGCAGTTCTTC; CDR3aa: CASSTPMGTSGRGSSYNEQFF
d_gene: .; v_gene: TRBV4-2; abundance: medium-sized; j_gene: TRBJ1-2; len: 15; CDR3nt: TGTGCCAGCAGCCAAGATACGGGCAGAAACTATGGCTACACCTTC; CDR3aa: CASSQDTGRNYGYTF
d_gene: .; v_gene: TRBV12-3/TRBV12-4; abundance: many; j_gene: TRBJ1-1; len: 13; CDR3nt: TGTGCCAGCAGAAAGACAGTAAACACTGAAGCTTTCTTT; CDR3aa: CASRKTVNTEAFF
d_gene: TRBD1; v_gene: TRBV4-1; abundance: many; j_gene: TRBJ2-1; len: 16; CDR3nt: TGCGCCAGCAGCCAAGTAGGGGACAGTACCTACAATGAGCAGTTCTTC; CDR3aa: CASSQVGDSTYNEQFF
d_gene: .; v_gene: TRBV29-1; abundance: .; j_gene: TRBJ1-2; len: 13; CDR3nt: TGCAGCGTGCGGGAGGGGAGGAGCTATGGCTACACCTTC; CDR3aa: CSVREGRSYGYTF
d_gene: .; v_gene: TRBV6-1; abundance: few; j_gene: TRBJ1-2; len: 12; CDR3nt: TGTGCCAGTGGGATTTTAATCTATGGCTACACCTTC; CDR3aa: CASGILIYGYTF
d_gene: TRBD2; v_gene: TRBV4-2; abundance: many; j_gene: TRBJ2-2; len: 19; CDR3nt: TGTGCCAGCAGCCAGGAACTCCCCCTACTAGCGGGATTCGCCGGGGAGCTGTTTTTT; CDR3aa: CASSQELPLLAGFAGELFF
d_gene: TRBD1; v_gene: TRBV10-1; abundance: .; j_gene: TRBJ2-2; len: 14; CDR3nt: TGCGCCAGCACTCGGACAGGGGGTACCGGGGAGCTGTTTTTT; CDR3aa: CASTRTGGTGELFF
d_gene: .; v_gene: TRBV5-1; abundance: few; j_gene: TRBJ2-7; len: 16; CDR3nt: TGCGCCAGCAGCTTGGACCCCGGGACCCCTGGAGGCGAGCAGTACTTC; CDR3aa: CASSLDPGTPGGEQYF
d_gene: .; v_gene: TRBV29-1; abundance: few; j_gene: TRBJ2-2; len: 13; CDR3nt: TGCAGCGTTCGGAGGGAGAACACCGGGGAGCTGTTTTTT; CDR3aa: CSVRRENTGELFF
d_gene: .; v_gene: TRBV7-9; abundance: few; j_gene: TRBJ1-6; len: 15; CDR3nt: TGTGCCAGCAGCTCGCTAAGAGGTCCGAATTCACCCCTCCACTTT; CDR3aa: CASSSLRGPNSPLHF
d_gene: .; v_gene: TRBV27; abundance: .; j_gene: TRBJ2-7; len: 15; CDR3nt: TGTGCCAGCAGTTTTGGACAGCCCAGCTCCTACGAGCAGTACTTC; CDR3aa: CASSFGQPSSYEQYF
d_gene: .; v_gene: TRBV6-2/TRBV6-3; abundance: .; j_gene: TRBJ2-2; len: 15; CDR3nt: TGTGCCAGCCAGACCTGGAGGGGTTACACCGGGGAGCTGTTTTTT; CDR3aa: CASQTWRGYTGELFF
d_gene: .; v_gene: TRBV5-1; abundance: few; j_gene: TRBJ2-3; len: 21; CDR3nt: TGCGCCAGCAGCTTGGCCGCCACACCACGTCAACTAGCGCCCAGGGGGGATACGCAGTATTTT; CDR3aa: CASSLAATPRQLAPRGDTQYF
d_gene: TRBD1; v_gene: TRBV18; abundance: .; j_gene: TRBJ2-1; len: 16; CDR3nt: TGTGCCAGCTCACTTTACGGGACAGACTCCTACAATGAGCAGTTCTTC; CDR3aa: CASSLYGTDSYNEQFF
d_gene: .; v_gene: TRBV3-1; abundance: many; j_gene: TRBJ1-2; len: 15; CDR3nt: TGTGCCAGCAGCCAAGAAGCGTACGCCGACTATGGCTACACCTTC; CDR3aa: CASSQEAYADYGYTF
d_gene: .; v_gene: TRBV12-3/TRBV12-4; abundance: few; j_gene: TRBJ2-7; len: 13; CDR3nt: TGTGCCAGCAGTTTACGGGCCCCCTACGAGCAGTACTTC; CDR3aa: CASSLRAPYEQYF